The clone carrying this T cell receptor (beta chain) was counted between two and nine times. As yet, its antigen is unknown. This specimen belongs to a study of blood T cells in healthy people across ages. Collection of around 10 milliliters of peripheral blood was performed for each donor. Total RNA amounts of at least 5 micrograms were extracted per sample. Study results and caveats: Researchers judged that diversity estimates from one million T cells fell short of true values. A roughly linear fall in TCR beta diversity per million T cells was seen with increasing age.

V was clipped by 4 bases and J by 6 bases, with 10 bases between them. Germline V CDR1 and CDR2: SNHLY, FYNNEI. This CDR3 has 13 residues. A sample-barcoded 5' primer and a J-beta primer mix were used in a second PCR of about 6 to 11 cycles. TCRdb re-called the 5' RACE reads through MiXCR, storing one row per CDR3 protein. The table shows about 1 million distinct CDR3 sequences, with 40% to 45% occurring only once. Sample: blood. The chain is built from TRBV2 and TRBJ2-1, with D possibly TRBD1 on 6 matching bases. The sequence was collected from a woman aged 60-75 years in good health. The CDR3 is CASSATGTNEQFF. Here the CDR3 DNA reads TGTGCCAGCAGTGCAACAGGGACCAATGAGCAGTTCTTC.